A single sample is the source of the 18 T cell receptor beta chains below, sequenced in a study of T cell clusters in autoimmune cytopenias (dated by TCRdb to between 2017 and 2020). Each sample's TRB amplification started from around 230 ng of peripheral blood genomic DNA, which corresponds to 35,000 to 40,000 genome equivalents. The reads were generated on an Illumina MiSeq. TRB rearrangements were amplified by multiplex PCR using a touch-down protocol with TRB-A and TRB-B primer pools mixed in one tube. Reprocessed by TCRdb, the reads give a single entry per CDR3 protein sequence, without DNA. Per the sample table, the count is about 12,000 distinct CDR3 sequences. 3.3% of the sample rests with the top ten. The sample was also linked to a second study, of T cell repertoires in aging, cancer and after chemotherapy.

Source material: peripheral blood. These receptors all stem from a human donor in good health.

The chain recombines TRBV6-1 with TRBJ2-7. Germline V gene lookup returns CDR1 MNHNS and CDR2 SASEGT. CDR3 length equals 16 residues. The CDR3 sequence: CASSEDIGVASYEQYF.

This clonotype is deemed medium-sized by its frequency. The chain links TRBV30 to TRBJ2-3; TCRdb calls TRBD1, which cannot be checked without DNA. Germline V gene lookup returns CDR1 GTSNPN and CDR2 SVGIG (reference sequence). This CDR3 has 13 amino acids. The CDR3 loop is CAWSAGGTDTQYF.

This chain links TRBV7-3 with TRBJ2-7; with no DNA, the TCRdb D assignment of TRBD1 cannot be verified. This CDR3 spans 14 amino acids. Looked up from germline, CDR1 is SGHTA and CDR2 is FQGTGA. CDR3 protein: CASSPRSSIYEQYF. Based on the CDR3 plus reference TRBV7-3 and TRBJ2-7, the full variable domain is GAGVSQTPSNKVTEKGKYVELRCDPISGHTALYWYRQSLGQGPEFLIYFQGTGAADDSGLPNDRFFAVRPEGSVSTLKIQRTERGDSAVYLCASSPRSSIYEQYFGPGTRLTVT.

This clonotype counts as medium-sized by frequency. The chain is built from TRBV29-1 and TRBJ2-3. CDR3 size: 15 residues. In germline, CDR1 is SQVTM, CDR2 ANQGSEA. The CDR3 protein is CSVGGSTASTDTQYF.

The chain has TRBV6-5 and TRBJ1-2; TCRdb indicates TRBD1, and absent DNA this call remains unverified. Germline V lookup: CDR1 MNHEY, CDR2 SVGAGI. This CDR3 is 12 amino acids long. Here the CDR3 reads CASWTGVYGYTF.

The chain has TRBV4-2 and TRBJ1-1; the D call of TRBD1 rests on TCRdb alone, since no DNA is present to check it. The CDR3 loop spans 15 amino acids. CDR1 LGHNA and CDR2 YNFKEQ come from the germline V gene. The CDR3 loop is CASRPLGGREGEAFF.

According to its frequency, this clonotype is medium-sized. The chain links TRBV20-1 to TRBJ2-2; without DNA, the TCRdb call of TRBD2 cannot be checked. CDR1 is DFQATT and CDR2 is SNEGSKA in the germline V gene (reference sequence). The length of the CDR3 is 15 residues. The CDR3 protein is CSAPRTSGRTGELFF.

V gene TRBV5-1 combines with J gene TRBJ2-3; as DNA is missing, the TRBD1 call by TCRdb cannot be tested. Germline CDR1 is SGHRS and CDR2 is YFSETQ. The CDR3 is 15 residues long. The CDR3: CASSPGTGGTDTQYF.

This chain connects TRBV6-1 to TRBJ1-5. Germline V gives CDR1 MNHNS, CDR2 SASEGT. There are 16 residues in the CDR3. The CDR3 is CASSEQGRQGLRPQHF.

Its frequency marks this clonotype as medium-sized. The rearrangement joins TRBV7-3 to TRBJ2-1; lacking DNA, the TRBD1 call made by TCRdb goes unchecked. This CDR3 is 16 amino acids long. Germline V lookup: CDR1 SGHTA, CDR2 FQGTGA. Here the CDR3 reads CASSATRQGRNNEQFF. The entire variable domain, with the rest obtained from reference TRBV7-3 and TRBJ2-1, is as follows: GAGVSQTPSNKVTEKGKYVELRCDPISGHTALYWYRQSLGQGPEFLIYFQGTGAADDSGLPNDRFFAVRPEGSVSTLKIQRTERGDSAVYLCASSATRQGRNNEQFFGPGTRLTVL.

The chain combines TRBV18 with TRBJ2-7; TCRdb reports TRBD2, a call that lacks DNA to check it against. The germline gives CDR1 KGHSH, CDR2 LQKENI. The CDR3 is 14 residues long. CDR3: CASSPLGLAEDQYF.

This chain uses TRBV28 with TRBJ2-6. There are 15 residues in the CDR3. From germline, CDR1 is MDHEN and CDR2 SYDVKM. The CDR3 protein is CASLPRDSGANVLTF. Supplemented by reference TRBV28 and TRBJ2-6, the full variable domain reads DVKVTQSSRYLVKRTGEKVFLECVQDMDHENMFWYRQDPGLGLRLIYFSYDVKMKEKGDIPEGYSVSREKKERFSLILESASTNQTSMYLCASLPRDSGANVLTFGAGSRLTVL.

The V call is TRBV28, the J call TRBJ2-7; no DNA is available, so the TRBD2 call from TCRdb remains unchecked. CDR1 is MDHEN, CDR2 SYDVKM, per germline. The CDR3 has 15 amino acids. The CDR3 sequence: CASSPGTSGGSDPYF.

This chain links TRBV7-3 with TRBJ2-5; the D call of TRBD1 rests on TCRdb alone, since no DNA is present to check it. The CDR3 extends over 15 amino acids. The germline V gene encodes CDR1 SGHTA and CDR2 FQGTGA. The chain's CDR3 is CASSAVGGGAETQYF.

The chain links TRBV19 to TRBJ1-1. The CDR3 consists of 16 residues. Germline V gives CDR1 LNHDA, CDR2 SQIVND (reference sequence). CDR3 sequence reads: CASSARGGFGGTEAFF. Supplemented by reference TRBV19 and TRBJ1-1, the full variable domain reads DGGITQSPKYLFRKEGQNVTLSCEQNLNHDAMYWYRQDPGQGLRLIYYSQIVNDFQKGDIAEGYSVSREKKESFPLTVTSAQKNPTAFYLCASSARGGFGGTEAFFGQGTRLTVV.

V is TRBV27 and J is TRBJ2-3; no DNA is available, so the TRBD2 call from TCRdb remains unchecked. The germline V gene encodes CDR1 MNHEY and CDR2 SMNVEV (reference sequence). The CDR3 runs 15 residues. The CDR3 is CASGPLPPLPDTQYF.

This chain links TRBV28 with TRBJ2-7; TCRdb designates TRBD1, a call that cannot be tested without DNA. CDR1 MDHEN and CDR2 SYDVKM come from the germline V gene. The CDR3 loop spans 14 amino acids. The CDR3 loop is CASSLSTGTYEQYF.

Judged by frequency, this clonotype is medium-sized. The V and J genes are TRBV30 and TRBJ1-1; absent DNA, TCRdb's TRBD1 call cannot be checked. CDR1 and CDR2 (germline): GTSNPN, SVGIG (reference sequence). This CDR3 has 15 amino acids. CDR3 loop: CAWSPPGRGGTEAFF.